This T cell receptor (beta chain) was retrieved from a study of somatic mutations in cytotoxic T cells in rheumatoid arthritis. The assay was immunoSEQ multiplex PCR, and TCRdb's table has in-frame clones only and misses some. Found here are about 12,000 clones, 80% to 85% of them singletons; the top ten hold approximately 15%. This CDR3 is built from 19 residues. Germline V lookup: CDR1 PRHDT, CDR2 FYEKMQ (reference sequence). V trimming: 1 base; J trimming: 4 bases; junction bases outside the gene matches: 12. The TCR comes from a woman in her fifties or sixties in good health. Sequenced sample: CD8+ T cells sorted from blood. The chain links TRBV13 to TRBJ2-3; 12 bases are a match to TRBD2. The CDR3 DNA sequence: TGTGCCAGCAGCTTAGTTGAGACTAGCGGGGGCAGGGGGGCAGATACGCAGTATTTT. Translation gives CASSLVETSGGRGADTQYF.